This TCR beta chain appears in the sequencing data of a study of blood T cell repertoires in COVID-19. On the study more broadly: Samples of COVID-19 (acute and convalescent) were obtained from the United States, Italy and Spain. The analysed material was cDNA or gDNA that came from T cells, B-cell-depleted T cells, or PBMCs.

In the original analysis: Estimated nucleated cell counts came from reference gene primer amplification. Profiling relied on immunoSEQ multiplex PCR, and the TCRdb table lists in-frame clones only, not all of them. V and J calls and clone size come straight from that table; D and trimming were deduced from the DNA. This table holds approximately 290,000 clones, around 82% found once. Enrolled during active infection, Seattle patients were then followed longitudinally. This clonotype was sampled from a person between 65 and 79 years old with COVID-19, enrolled during active disease. Sequencing was carried out using peripheral blood.

The CDR3: CASSFIAGTDTQYF. In DNA form, the CDR3 reads TGTGCCAGCAGTTTCATAGCGGGCACAGATACGCAGTATTTT. The chain uses TRBV27 and TRBJ2-3, with a tentative D call TRBD2 (6 bases). The CDR3 has 14 residues. The V gene's germline CDR1 is MNHEY and CDR2 SMNVEV (reference sequence). V was cut by 3 bases and J by 1 base, with 8 bases left in between.